This is a list of T cell receptor beta chains from one sample in a study of blood T cell repertoires in COVID-19. Some clones are missing from TCRdb's copy, which holds only in-frame ones; the method was immunoSEQ multiplex PCR. The data contain around 140,000 clones, 75% to 90% of them seen just once; the ten biggest clones take up 2% to 2.5%. What was sequenced was peripheral blood. The receptors originated from a middle-aged man with active COVID-19. Each CDR3 is given with its conserved first and last residue. Each record gives: D gene, CDR3 length, J gene, clone size, V gene, CDR3 protein, CDR3 DNA. A D gene is named only where the DNA matches it firmly. Expanded clones are given a class, and other clones once, few, many or no size at all.

D gene: NA
CDR3 length: 15
J gene: TRBJ2-1
clone size: NA
V gene: TRBV18
CDR3 protein: CASSPLAGDYNEQFF
CDR3 DNA: TGTGCCAGCTCACCACTTGCCGGGGACTACAATGAGCAGTTCTTC

D gene: TRBD1
CDR3 length: 12
J gene: TRBJ2-7
clone size: NA
V gene: TRBV29-1
CDR3 protein: CSGLTGTLEQYF
CDR3 DNA: TGCAGCGGCCTGACAGGGACCCTCGAGCAGTACTTC

D gene: NA
CDR3 length: 13
J gene: TRBJ1-2
clone size: NA
V gene: TRBV9
CDR3 protein: CASSTDREDGYTF
CDR3 DNA: TGTGCCAGCAGCACCGACAGAGAGGATGGCTACACCTTC

D gene: NA
CDR3 length: 13
J gene: TRBJ2-7
clone size: NA
V gene: TRBV18
CDR3 protein: CASSPDSTYEQYF
CDR3 DNA: TGTGCCAGCTCACCAGACAGTACCTACGAGCAGTACTTC

D gene: NA
CDR3 length: 13
J gene: TRBJ2-5
clone size: NA
V gene: TRBV7-9
CDR3 protein: CASSLQGSETQYF
CDR3 DNA: TGTGCCAGCAGCTTACAGGGTTCAGAGACCCAGTACTTC

D gene: NA
CDR3 length: 14
J gene: TRBJ1-5
clone size: NA
V gene: TRBV19
CDR3 protein: CASSYREWYQPQHF
CDR3 DNA: TGTGCCAGTAGTTACAGGGAGTGGTATCAGCCCCAGCATTTT

D gene: TRBD1
CDR3 length: 15
J gene: TRBJ2-3
clone size: NA
V gene: TRBV3-1/TRBV3-2
CDR3 protein: CASSQWDSLTDTQYF
CDR3 DNA: TGTGCCAGCAGCCAATGGGACAGCCTCACAGATACGCAGTATTTT

D gene: TRBD1
CDR3 length: 15
J gene: TRBJ1-4
clone size: NA
V gene: TRBV7-6
CDR3 protein: CASSLAGGRDRGLFF
CDR3 DNA: TGTGCCAGCAGCTTAGCAGGGGGCCGGGACAGGGGTCTGTTTTTT

D gene: NA
CDR3 length: 15
J gene: TRBJ1-1
clone size: NA
V gene: TRBV3-1/TRBV3-2
CDR3 protein: CASSQVRTMNTEAFF
CDR3 DNA: TGTGCCAGCAGCCAGGTTCGAACTATGAACACTGAAGCTTTCTTT

D gene: TRBD1
CDR3 length: 15
J gene: TRBJ1-4
clone size: NA
V gene: TRBV7-9
CDR3 protein: CASSLIRDSNEKLFF
CDR3 DNA: TGTGCCAGCAGCCTAATCCGGGACAGTAACGAAAAACTGTTTTTT

D gene: NA
CDR3 length: 15
J gene: TRBJ2-7
clone size: NA
V gene: TRBV5-5
CDR3 protein: CASSRGGASSYEQYF
CDR3 DNA: TGTGCCAGCAGCCGTGGGGGGGCGAGCTCCTACGAGCAGTACTTC

D gene: NA
CDR3 length: 19
J gene: TRBJ2-1
clone size: once
V gene: TRBV21-1
CDR3 protein: CASSKGALAGPSSYNEQFF
CDR3 DNA: TGTGCCAGCAGCAAAGGTGCACTAGCGGGGCCGAGCTCCTACAATGAGCAGTTCTTC

D gene: NA
CDR3 length: 16
J gene: TRBJ1-1
clone size: NA
V gene: TRBV27
CDR3 protein: CASLPGSFSPHTEAFF
CDR3 DNA: TGTGCCAGCTTGCCGGGATCTTTTAGCCCGCACACTGAAGCTTTCTTT

D gene: NA
CDR3 length: 12
J gene: TRBJ2-7
clone size: NA
V gene: TRBV3-1/TRBV3-2
CDR3 protein: CASSPQKYEQYF
CDR3 DNA: TGTGCCAGCAGCCCCCAGAAGTACGAGCAGTACTTC

D gene: NA
CDR3 length: 15
J gene: TRBJ2-3
clone size: NA
V gene: TRBV5-8
CDR3 protein: CASRSRGMGTDTQYF
CDR3 DNA: TGTGCCAGCAGGTCCAGGGGAATGGGCACAGATACGCAGTATTTT

D gene: TRBD2
CDR3 length: 16
J gene: TRBJ2-7
clone size: NA
V gene: TRBV18
CDR3 protein: CASSPAAGGTFYEQYF
CDR3 DNA: TGTGCCAGCTCACCAGCGGCGGGGGGCACTTTCTACGAGCAGTACTTC

D gene: TRBD1
CDR3 length: 19
J gene: TRBJ2-1
clone size: NA
V gene: TRBV11-2
CDR3 protein: CASSGRNRGPGLYYNEQFF
CDR3 DNA: TGTGCCAGCAGCGGTCGGAACAGGGGGCCGGGACTCTACTACAATGAGCAGTTCTTC

D gene: TRBD1
CDR3 length: 16
J gene: TRBJ1-2
clone size: NA
V gene: TRBV9
CDR3 protein: CASSPHLGQGEKGYTF
CDR3 DNA: TGTGCCAGCAGCCCTCATCTGGGACAGGGGGAGAAAGGCTACACCTTC